This T cell receptor (beta chain) was profiled in a study of response to subunit inactivated influenza vaccine. MiXCR, applied by TCRdb to the RT-PCR reads, yields one record per CDR3 protein. This sample has hundreds of thousands of distinct CDR3 sequences; 10% to 15% occur once, and the top ten carry around 13%. Of note for this clonotype: Its antigen remains unidentified.

Study-wide findings and caveats: Each seasonal flu vaccination may recruit only limited new T cells, authors suggested.

This CDR3 is built from 14 residues. Germline values: CDR1 SGHTA, CDR2 FQGNSA. The V gene end was trimmed by 5 bases and the J gene end by 5 bases; junction bases not matched to a gene: 4. The source is a man aged 50 to 59 who received an inactivated influenza vaccine. This sample comprised PBMCs from blood, obtained roughly 48 days after vaccination. The rearrangement joins TRBV7-2 to TRBJ2-7, with 12 bases fitting TRBD2. CDR3 DNA sequence: TGTGCCAGCAGCGCCCCTAGCGGGAGGGACGAGCAGTACTTC. It is translated as CASSAPSGRDEQYF.